Listed here are 31 T cell receptor beta chains from one sample, sequenced in a study of blood T cell repertoires in COVID-19. Method: immunoSEQ multiplex PCR; TCRdb's copy keeps in-frame clones and lacks some. The sample contains over 250,000 clones, roughly 80% of which appear only once. The sequencing sample was made of peripheral blood. The receptor set was obtained from a human donor with COVID-19, enrolled during active disease. The donor label of this sample is uncertain.

The rearrangement joins TRBV19 to TRBJ1-2; 8 nucleotides match TRBD1. The V gene end was trimmed by 5 bases and the J gene end by 4 bases; junction bases not matched to a gene: 12. CDR1 is LNHDA, CDR2 SQIVND, per germline (reference sequence). The CDR3 covers 16 residues. The chain's CDR3 is CASSDSQGAGGYGYTF. In nucleotides, the CDR3 is TGTGCCAGTAGTGACAGCCAGGGGGCCGGGGGCTATGGCTACACCTTC.

The chain is built from TRBV6-2 or TRBV6-3 and TRBJ1-2, with a weak D call TRBD1 (6 bases). V was trimmed by 2 bases and J by 2 bases, leaving 9 bases between them. CDR1 MNHEY and CDR2 SVGEGT come from the germline V gene. The CDR3 runs 14 residues. CDR3 sequence reads: CASSYEGTNYGYTF. The CDR3 DNA follows: TGTGCCAGCAGTTACGAGGGGACAAACTATGGCTACACCTTC.

This clone was seen a few times. The chain employs TRBV6-1 and TRBJ2-1; perhaps TRBD2 as D (5 bases). The CDR3 length is 14 residues. Germline V CDR1 and CDR2: MNHNS, SASEGT. V gave up 2 bases and J gave up 6 bases, with 11 bases separating them. CDR3 residues: CASSESSPGNEQFF. DNA for the CDR3: TGTGCCAGCAGTGAATCTAGCCCAGGCAATGAGCAGTTCTTC.

CDR3 bases: TGTGCCAGCAGTATAGCGGGAGGGCCGTACGAGCAGTACTTC. Protein sequence: CASSIAGGPYEQYF. The chain carries TRBV2 and TRBJ2-7; 11 bases are a match to TRBD2. The CDR3 extends over 14 amino acids. Germline values: CDR1 SNHLY, CDR2 FYNNEI. V lost 5 bases, J lost 4 bases, and 4 bases stayed unmatched. Filled out from reference TRBV2 and TRBJ2-7, the complete variable domain reads EPEVTQTPSHQVTQMGQEVILRCVPISNHLYFYWYRQILGQKVEFLVSFYNNEISEKSEIFDDQFSVERPDGSNFTLKIRSTKLEDSAMYFCASSIAGGPYEQYFGPGTRLTVT.

The CDR3 loop is CASTGEFGANVLTF. The CDR3 DNA follows: TGTGCCAGCACAGGGGAATTTGGGGCCAACGTCCTGACTTTC. This chain uses TRBV28 with TRBJ2-6, with a possible D match to TRBD1 (6 bases). Germline V gene sequence: CDR1 MDHEN, CDR2 SYDVKM. This CDR3 is 14 amino acids long. Trimming shortened V by 7 bases and J by 3 bases, and 10 bases separated the two germline ends.

This chain links TRBV12-3 or TRBV12-4 with TRBJ2-1; no clear D gene. The V end lost 5 bases, the J end lost 7 bases, and 6 bases lay between the germline ends. The CDR3 runs 11 residues. The CDR3 DNA follows: TGTGCCAGCAGTCCGCAGAATGAGCAGTTCTTC. It translates to CASSPQNEQFF.

The CDR3 reads CASSWRTANYGYTF. CDR3 nucleotides: TGTGCCAGCAGCTGGAGGACGGCTAACTATGGCTACACCTTC. The rearrangement joins TRBV5-4 to TRBJ1-2; no definite D call. There are 14 residues in the CDR3. V gave up 3 bases and J gave up 0 bases, with 9 bases separating them. Germline-derived CDR1 and CDR2 are SGHNT and YYREEE (reference sequence).

V gene TRBV7-2 combines with J gene TRBJ2-5; D is perhaps TRBD2 (6 bases). The germline V and J ends were trimmed by 2 bases and 7 bases, with 11 bases remaining between them. Germline V lookup: CDR1 SGHTA, CDR2 FQGNSA. This CDR3 is built from 13 residues. CDR3 DNA: TGTGCCAGCAGCTTACGAGGAGGGTGGACCCAGTACTTC. Translated, it gives CASSLRGGWTQYF.

The chain employs TRBV19 and TRBJ1-5; D possibly corresponds to TRBD1 (6 bases). This CDR3 is built from 15 residues. V lost 5 bases to trimming and J lost 6 bases, with 17 bases between them. Looked up from germline, CDR1 is LNHDA and CDR2 is SQIVND (reference sequence). CDR3 sequence (DNA): TGTGCCAGTAGTGTCCCCTTGGGGGCTATTCAGCCCCAGCATTTT. Translated, it gives CASSVPLGAIQPQHF.

This rearrangement joins TRBV27 to TRBJ2-2, with 7 nucleotides matching TRBD1. The germline CDR1 and CDR2 sequences are MNHEY and SMNVEV (reference sequence). J lost 0 bases, V lost 7 bases, and 5 bases had no gene match. The CDR3 is made up of 15 amino acids. In nucleotides, the CDR3 is TGTGCCAGCAAGACCGACAGGGCGAACACCGGGGAGCTGTTTTTT. It encodes CASKTDRANTGELFF.

The chain combines TRBV30 with TRBJ1-1; D remains unclear. V lost 3 bases and J lost 6, with 11 bases in between. The CDR3 covers 12 residues. Per germline, CDR1 GTSNPN and CDR2 SVGIG (reference sequence). CDR3 region: CAWRAGGAEAFF. CDR3 nucleotide sequence: TGTGCCTGGAGGGCGGGTGGGGCTGAAGCTTTCTTT.

The rearrangement links TRBV28 to TRBJ2-7; no clear D gene. The CDR3 is 13 residues long. Germline V CDR1 and CDR2: MDHEN, SYDVKM. V dropped 6 bases and J dropped 5 bases, with 14 bases sitting between them. The CDR3 protein is CASRNDTGHEQYF. CDR3 nucleotide sequence: TGTGCCAGCAGAAACGACACCGGCCACGAGCAGTACTTC.

The rearrangement joins TRBV21-1 to TRBJ2-7; the table's D call TRBD2 went unverified against the DNA. TRBV21-1 is labeled a pseudogene. This CDR3 contains 15 residues. CDR3 DNA: TGTGCCAGCAGCTTGGGACTAGCGGGCCTCTACGAGCAGTACTTC. Amino acid sequence: CASSLGLAGLYEQYF.

There are a few counts of this clone. J is TRBJ1-2 and V is TRBV5-8; D is ambiguous. The CDR3 totals 13 residues. In germline, CDR1 is SGHTS, CDR2 YDEGEE. V was cut by 1 base and J by 9 bases, with 13 bases left in between. CDR3 in DNA: TGTGCCAGCAGCTTGACTCAACGTATGAGCTACACCTTC. Its translation is CASSLTQRMSYTF.

V and J are TRBV20-1 and TRBJ2-7; D is perhaps TRBD1 (5 bases). Germline CDR1 DFQATT, CDR2 SNEGSKA (reference sequence). V was cut by 1 base and J by 4 bases, with 5 bases left in between. This CDR3 has 11 residues. CDR3 sequence reads: CSARGQYEQYF. In nucleotides, the CDR3 is TGCAGTGCTAGAGGACAGTACGAGCAGTACTTC.

The chain carries TRBV6-1 and TRBJ1-6; TRBD1 aligns across 7 bases. CDR1 and CDR2 (germline): MNHNS, SASEGT. V shed 0 bases and J 7 bases; nucleotides not matched to a gene: 9. The length of the CDR3 is 17 residues. The DNA for the CDR3 is TGTGCCAGCAGTGAAGCTGGGGACAGAGCAAGAAATTCACCCCTCCACTTT. Translating gives CASSEAGDRARNSPLHF.

This sequence joins TRBV7-3 and TRBJ2-2; a weak D match, TRBD1 (5 bases). The CDR3 extends over 14 amino acids. The V gene's germline CDR1 is SGHTA and CDR2 FQGTGA. The V end was cut by 5 bases, the J end by 1 base, with 8 bases between. The CDR3, as DNA: TGTGCCAGCAGCGCGACAGTGAACACCGGGGAGCTGTTTTTT. Its protein product is CASSATVNTGELFF.

V and J are TRBV9 and TRBJ2-1; 11 bases align to TRBD1. The trim removed 0 bases at V and 3 bases at J, leaving 5 bases unmatched. Germline V gene data show CDR1 as SGDLS and CDR2 as YYNGEE. There are 17 residues in the CDR3. The CDR3 sequence: CASSVGPGQGVYNEQFF. CDR3 sequence (DNA): TGTGCCAGCAGCGTAGGACCGGGACAGGGGGTCTACAATGAGCAGTTCTTC.

This clone has only a few counts. This chain joins TRBV15 and TRBJ1-6; maybe TRBD1 (6 bases). Germline CDR1 and CDR2: LNHNV and YYDKDF (reference sequence). The V gene lost 0 bases and the J gene lost 7 bases, with 19 bases spanning the gap. The CDR3 runs 18 residues. The CDR3 bases are TGTGCCACCAGCAGAGATGAGGGGGGGCGAGATCGGAATTCACCCCTCCACTTT. This gives the protein CATSRDEGGRDRNSPLHF.

The rearrangement joins TRBV6-4 to TRBJ2-7; the D is unclear. CDR3 size: 15 residues. Trimming removed 5 bases at V and 2 bases at J, with 16 bases between. Germline lookup yields CDR1 MRHNA and CDR2 SNTAGT. The CDR3 loop reads CASSSSHGAAYEQYF. The CDR3 DNA reads TGTGCCAGCAGTTCCTCTCACGGTGCCGCCTACGAGCAGTACTTC.

This chain joins TRBV2 and TRBJ2-5; 8 nucleotides agree with TRBD2. The germline V gene has CDR1 SNHLY and CDR2 FYNNEI. The CDR3 is 15 amino acids. V dropped 5 bases and J dropped 5; count of bases not matched to a gene: 10. CDR3 sequence reads: CASSQEREYSETQYF. The CDR3, as DNA: TGTGCCAGCAGTCAAGAGCGGGAGTACTCGGAGACCCAGTACTTC.

The chain uses TRBV7-9 and TRBJ2-2; D is ambiguous. CDR3 length: 14 residues. CDR1 SEHNR and CDR2 FQNEAQ come from the germline V gene (reference sequence). V gave up 0 bases and J gave up 7 bases, with 9 bases separating them. The CDR3 sequence is CASSLAERLGELFF. CDR3 DNA: TGTGCCAGCAGCTTAGCCGAGAGGCTCGGGGAGCTGTTTTTT.

The chain employs TRBV5-1 and TRBJ1-5; D not certain. The CDR3 covers 13 residues. Trimming shortened V by 5 bases and J by 4 bases, and 10 bases separated the two germline ends. The germline V gene has CDR1 SGHRS and CDR2 YFSETQ. The CDR3 sequence: CASSSLPNQPQHF. CDR3 coding DNA: TGCGCCAGCAGTTCCCTACCAAATCAGCCCCAGCATTTT.

V and J are TRBV11-2 and TRBJ2-7; D might be TRBD1 (5 bases). Per germline, CDR1 SGHAT and CDR2 FQNNGV. The V end lost 2 bases, the J end lost 1 base, and 15 bases lay between the germline ends. The CDR3 totals 16 residues. The DNA of the CDR3 is TGTGCCAGCAGCTTAACCCTAGGGGTCTCATCCTACGAGCAGTACTTC. As protein: CASSLTLGVSSYEQYF.

This chain joins TRBV19 and TRBJ2-1; 12 nucleotides agree with TRBD2. The CDR3 runs to 16 residues. Germline loops: CDR1 LNHDA, CDR2 SQIVND (reference sequence). With V trimmed by 5 bases and J by 5 bases, 7 bases remained unmatched. This chain's CDR3 is CASSVTSGRSHNEQFF. The CDR3 region has the DNA TGTGCCAGTAGTGTCACTAGCGGGAGGTCCCACAATGAGCAGTTCTTC.

The V call is TRBV5-1, the J call TRBJ1-2; weak D call: TRBD1 (6 bases). The length of the CDR3 is 14 residues. Germline CDR1 is SGHRS and CDR2 is YFSETQ. Trimming took 4 bases from V and 3 from J, leaving 13 bases between them. CDR3 DNA sequence: TGCGCCAGCAGCACGCCCGGACAGCACTATGGCTACACCTTC. Translating gives CASSTPGQHYGYTF.

The genes are TRBV4-1 and TRBJ2-5, with a weak D call TRBD2 (5 bases). This CDR3 is 12 amino acids long. CDR1 MGHRA and CDR2 YSYEKL come from the germline V gene. Trimming shortened V by 0 bases and J by 11 bases, and 10 bases separated the two germline ends. In DNA form, the CDR3 reads TGCGCCAGCAGCCAAGATAGTCTAGCACAGTACTTC. Encoded protein: CASSQDSLAQYF.

This clone was seen only a few times. The chain uses TRBV2 and TRBJ2-1; 10 positions match TRBD1. Trimming took 6 bases from V and 7 from J; bases not matched to a gene: 15. The CDR3 consists of 17 residues. Germline lookup yields CDR1 SNHLY and CDR2 FYNNEI. The CDR3 spells CASSPPVRQGARNEQFF. CDR3 nucleotides: TGTGCCAGCAGCCCCCCTGTTAGACAGGGGGCTAGGAATGAGCAGTTCTTC.

The rearrangement joins TRBV6-2 or TRBV6-3 to TRBJ1-2, with D hard to call. The V and J ends lost 5 bases and 8 bases respectively, with 12 bases between them. The germline gives CDR1 MNHEY, CDR2 SVGEGT. The CDR3 is made up of 12 amino acids. The CDR3 protein is CASSPTATGYTF. The CDR3 DNA sequence: TGTGCCAGCAGTCCGACTGCGACCGGCTACACCTTC.

The chain joins TRBV9 to TRBJ1-2; tentatively, D is TRBD1 (5 bases). The CDR3 loop spans 14 amino acids. Trimming took 3 bases from V and 8 from J, leaving 17 bases between them. Per germline, CDR1 SGDLS and CDR2 YYNGEE. CDR3 sequence reads: CASSGGRTSEGYTF. DNA of the CDR3: TGTGCCAGCAGCGGCGGAAGGACAAGCGAGGGCTACACCTTC.

The gene calls are TRBV30 and TRBJ1-1; 8 bases match TRBD1. Germline CDR1 reads GTSNPN; CDR2 reads SVGIG (reference sequence). V was pared by 2 bases and J by 2 bases, with 10 bases of the junction left unmatched. The CDR3 is made up of 16 amino acids. CDR3 in DNA: TGTGCCTGGAGTCTGACAGGGGTGGGAGGTAACACTGAAGCTTTCTTT. Its translation: CAWSLTGVGGNTEAFF.